Detailed here is one TCR beta chain. The sample belongs to a study of blood T cell repertoires in COVID-19. Study-level background: Spain, Italy and the United States supplied samples that represented acute and convalescent COVID-19. Nucleic acid was either cDNA or gDNA, and it came from T cells, B-cell-depleted T cells, or PBMCs.

Measured with immunoSEQ multiplex PCR; TCRdb has only the in-frame clones, and not every one. The table records 390,000 or so clones, roughly 90% of them present only once. The CDR3 extends over 15 amino acids. With V trimmed by 5 bases and J by 5 bases, 6 bases remained unmatched. Germline V gene data show CDR1 as SGHDT and CDR2 as YYEEEE. The clonotype was recovered from a young man with active or convalescent COVID-19. Sequencing was performed on peripheral blood. This sequence joins TRBV5-6 and TRBJ2-2; 10 bases line up with TRBD2. Written as DNA, the CDR3 is TGTGCCAGCAGTTCTAGCGGGAGTTGGACCGGGGAGCTGTTTTTT. Translation gives CASSSSGSWTGELFF. Based on the CDR3 plus reference TRBV5-6 and TRBJ2-2, the full variable domain is DAGVTQSPTHLIKTRGQQVTLRCSPKSGHDTVSWYQQALGQGPQFIFQYYEEEERQRGNFPDRFSGHQFPNYSSELNVNALLLGDSALYLCASSSSGSWTGELFFGEGSRLTVL.